This T cell receptor (beta chain) was found in a study of blood T cell repertoires in COVID-19. Study-level background: Acute and convalescent COVID-19 samples came from the United States, Italy and Spain. The cDNA or gDNA used as material had been derived from T cells, B-cell-depleted T cells, or PBMCs.

The V gene lost 6 bases and the J gene lost 2 bases, with 12 bases spanning the gap. CDR1 is MNHEY, CDR2 SVGEGT, per germline. The CDR3 is 14 amino acids. During active infection, Seattle patients enrolled and were then monitored through disease. Authors' analysis steps: Nucleated cell counts were estimated from reference gene primer amplification. Data came from immunoSEQ multiplex PCR; TCRdb stores just in-frame clones and leaves some out. The D gene and trimming were derived from the DNA, and the V and J assignments and clone size from that table. The sample has over 200,000 clones; 85% to 90% are singletons.

The V gene is TRBV6-2 or TRBV6-3, the J gene TRBJ2-3, with a tentative D call TRBD1 (6 bases). The TCR was taken from a man in his fifties with COVID-19, enrolled during active disease. Specimen: peripheral blood. CDR3 sequence reads: CASSPGQPTDTQYF. DNA of the CDR3: TGTGCCAGCAGCCCAGGACAGCCCACAGATACGCAGTATTTT.